The present T cell receptor (beta chain) was sequenced within a study of cytomegalovirus exposure and HLA in healthy donors. The CDR3 runs to 16 residues. Germline assignment: CDR1 SGHTA and CDR2 FQGNSA. After removal of 1 base from V and 10 bases from J, the junction contained 8 bases not matched to a gene. Researchers ran the PCR with 60 Vbeta and 13 Jbeta primers. Libraries were prepared by immunoSEQ multiplex PCR; TCRdb keeps only in-frame clonotypes and omits some of them. The table includes a few hundred thousand clones, 70% to 80% detected once. This rearrangement joins TRBV7-2 to TRBJ1-4; 11 bases are shared with TRBD1. This clonotype originated in a man between 35 and 55 years old in good health and CMV-seronegative. The source material was PBMCs. The CDR3 spells CASSLVLGQGVRKLFF. CDR3 sequence (DNA): TGTGCCAGCAGCTTAGTCTTGGGACAGGGGGTCAGAAAACTGTTTTTT. Using reference TRBV7-2 and TRBJ1-4 for the parts outside the CDR3, the full variable domain is GAGVSQSPSNKVTEKGKDVELRCDPISGHTALYWYRQSLGQGLEFLIYFQGNSAPDKSGLPSDRFSAERTGGSVSTLTIQRTQQEDSAVYLCASSLVLGQGVRKLFFGSGTQLSVL.